The subject of this entry is one T cell receptor beta chain. This sample stems from a study of shared clonotypes between healthy human individuals. Naive CD8 cells lacked CD45RO and underwent positive selection for CCR7, leaving out terminally differentiated effector memory CD45RA+ cells. Sequencing was performed with immunoSEQ multiplex PCR; in TCRdb, only in-frame clones are kept and a portion is missing. The top ten hold 1% to 1.5% of the sample, which has roughly 1,800,000 clones, around 96% seen once. This CDR3 contains 15 residues. Germline V gives CDR1 SGHRS, CDR2 YFSETQ. With 0 bases clipped from V and 5 bases from J, the junction kept 5 bases outside the gene matches.

The J gene is TRBJ2-5, the V gene TRBV5-1; TRBD1 aligns across 9 bases. The sequencing input was naive CD8+ T cells sorted from blood. The receptor comes from a man younger than 35 in good health. This chain's CDR3 is CASSLVPDRGETQYF. CDR3 coding DNA: TGCGCCAGCAGCTTGGTTCCGGACAGGGGTGAGACCCAGTACTTC.